The clone carrying this T cell receptor (beta chain) was seen more than once but under ten times. Its antigen is unidentified. This specimen comes from a study of CD8+ T cells in alopecia areata. The CDR3 spans 13 residues. V was shortened by 3 bases and J by 8 bases, with 16 bases between the two germline ends. CDR1 SQVTM and CDR2 ANQGSEA come from the germline V gene. Starting from PBMCs, sorting isolated CD4+ and CD8+ T cells. Study-level results: Mice showed clearer TCR sharing than patients did, a gap that was possibly HLA-related. Elevated clonality characterized lesional scalp relative to normal scalp, particularly in alopecia totalis/universalis.

Investigators isolated RNA and reverse transcribed it into cDNA to act as the sequencing template. Method: immunoSEQ multiplex PCR; TCRdb's copy keeps in-frame clones and lacks some. The sample holds around 120,000 clones, around 50% seen once. The V gene is TRBV29-1, the J gene TRBJ1-2, with a possible D match to TRBD1 (6 bases). The receptor's source is a human donor with alopecia areata. Sequencing used NKG2D-low CD8+ T cells sorted from blood. The CDR3 nucleotides read TGCAGCGTTGACCCCGGGACAATTTTCGGCTACACCTTC. It yields the protein CSVDPGTIFGYTF.